These 19 T cell receptor beta chains share one sample of origin, sequenced in a study of cytomegalovirus exposure and HLA in healthy donors. PCR involved 60 Vbeta and 13 Jbeta primers. Assay: immunoSEQ multiplex PCR; the TCRdb copy retains only in-frame clones and omits some. In the table there are about 160,000 clones, approximately 77% of which are singletons. The sample was PBMCs. These receptors originate from a male donor in good health and CMV-seronegative.

V is TRBV5-4 and J is TRBJ2-1; maybe TRBD1 (6 bases). The ends were cut back, 2 bases at V and 2 bases at J, with 11 bases in the middle. The CDR3 length is 15 residues. The germline gives CDR1 SGHNT, CDR2 YYREEE (reference sequence). DNA for the CDR3: TGTGCCAGCAGCTTCCCGACAGGAACCTACAATGAGCAGTTCTTC. Translating gives CASSFPTGTYNEQFF.

V gene TRBV10-3 combines with J gene TRBJ2-7, with TRBD2 matching over 8 bases. The ends lost 6 bases at V and 0 bases at J; junction bases unmatched: 4. The CDR3 loop spans 14 amino acids. The germline V gene has CDR1 ENHRY and CDR2 SYGVKD. As DNA, the CDR3 is TGTGCCATCAGCGAGCGGGGGAGCTCCTACGAGCAGTACTTC. Its translation is CAISERGSSYEQYF.

V and J are TRBV6-6 and TRBJ1-4; 7 nucleotides align to TRBD1. The length of the CDR3 is 15 residues. Looked up from germline, CDR1 is MNHNY and CDR2 is SVGAGI (reference sequence). V was pared by 2 bases and J by 8 bases, with 8 bases of the junction left unmatched. CDR3 coding DNA: TGTGCCAGCAGTTACCACGACAGGGTTAGAGAAAAACTGTTTTTT. Translation gives CASSYHDRVREKLFF.

This chain joins TRBV14 and TRBJ2-6, with a possible D match to TRBD1 (7 bases). The CDR3 runs 15 residues. V was shortened by 1 base and J by 12 bases, with 16 bases between the two germline ends. The germline gives CDR1 SGHDN, CDR2 FVKESK. In nucleotides, the CDR3 is TGTGCCAGCAGCCAAGGGAGGGGGCGACATCCCGTCCTGACTTTC. Protein sequence: CASSQGRGRHPVLTF.

Comment on this clone: A read error may produce the germline difference seen at one junction end. V usage is TRBV4-2 and J usage is TRBJ2-5; D perhaps matches TRBD2 (5 bases). Germline V CDR1 and CDR2: LGHNA, YNFKEQ. This CDR3 has 13 residues. This CDR3 reads CASSQGPGEIQYF. Here the CDR3 DNA reads TGTGCCAGCAGCCAAGGACCTGGGGAGATCCAGTACTTC.

The rearrangement links TRBV19 to TRBJ2-1; D is ambiguous. Trimming stripped 6 bases from V and 1 base from J, with 16 bases between. This CDR3 comprises 16 residues. The V gene's germline CDR1 is LNHDA and CDR2 SQIVND (reference sequence). The DNA of the CDR3 is TGTGCCAGTAGACCCGAAATTGGGCGTTCCTACAATGAGCAGTTCTTC. Translation: CASRPEIGRSYNEQFF.

J is TRBJ1-2 and V is TRBV28; no clear D. This CDR3 is 13 amino acids long. V gave up 6 bases and J gave up 1 base, with 9 bases separating them. Germline V lookup: CDR1 MDHEN, CDR2 SYDVKM. The CDR3 DNA is TGTGCCAGCAGCTCGAGGGATAACTATGGCTACACCTTC. Translated, it gives CASSSRDNYGYTF.

The V gene is TRBV5-1, the J gene TRBJ2-7; 8 bases match TRBD1. V was pared by 0 bases and J by 3 bases, with 11 bases of the junction left unmatched. CDR3 length: 17 residues. From germline, CDR1 is SGHRS and CDR2 YFSETQ. The CDR3 DNA is TGCGCCAGCAGCTTGGTCGGGACAGGAAGGTCCGACTACGAGCAGTACTTC. The encoded protein is CASSLVGTGRSDYEQYF.

This clone has more than one count but fewer than ten. The chain joins TRBV7-7 to TRBJ2-1; no definite D call. Trimming left V 2 bases short and J 9 bases short, with 14 bases between. This CDR3 is built from 14 residues. Germline CDR1 is SSHAT and CDR2 is FNYEAQ (reference sequence). DNA for the CDR3: TGTGCCAGCAGCTTATCCCACCCGCCGGGTGAGCAGTTCTTC. Amino acid sequence: CASSLSHPPGEQFF.

The chain has TRBV6-1 and TRBJ1-4; D call uncertain. Germline CDR1 reads MNHNS; CDR2 reads SASEGT. The CDR3 is 15 amino acids. Trimming took 10 bases from V and 0 from J, leaving 15 bases between them. The DNA of the CDR3 is TGTGCCACCCTATCCCAATTTGCAACTAATGAAAAACTGTTTTTT. Translated, it gives CATLSQFATNEKLFF.

This chain joins TRBV6-5 and TRBJ1-3, with D perhaps matching TRBD1 (5 bases). The CDR3 has 14 residues. Germline V gene lookup returns CDR1 MNHEY and CDR2 SVGAGI. Between the trimmed V and J ends, which lost 6 bases and 4 bases, there was a span of 13 bases. CDR3 in DNA: TGTGCCAGCAGCTCCTGGGGGGAGGGAAACACCATATATTTT. Amino acid sequence: CASSSWGEGNTIYF.

This chain uses TRBV5-4 with TRBJ2-2, with 9 bases lining up with TRBD1. Germline CDR1 SGHNT, CDR2 YYREEE (reference sequence). With 0 bases clipped from V and 7 bases from J, the junction kept 13 bases outside the gene matches. This CDR3 has 18 residues. The CDR3 spells CASSLGPGTGYSVGELFF. DNA for the CDR3: TGTGCCAGCAGCTTGGGTCCCGGGACAGGGTATTCGGTCGGGGAGCTGTTTTTT.

The genes are TRBV13 and TRBJ2-7; 11 nucleotides match TRBD2. CDR1 is PRHDT, CDR2 FYEKMQ, per germline (reference sequence). Losses at the gene ends were 5 bases for V and 2 bases for J; bases not matched to a gene: 20. The CDR3 contains 20 residues. The CDR3, as DNA: TGTGCCAGCAGCCCGCCTGTCACTATAGCGGGGGGGCTTCGTGCCTACGAGCAGTACTTC. It specifies CASSPPVTIAGGLRAYEQYF.

The chain carries TRBV10-1 and TRBJ2-7; D gene ambiguous. The CDR3 extends over 14 amino acids. Between the trimmed V and J ends, which lost 2 bases and 3 bases, there was a span of 11 bases. Germline V CDR1 and CDR2: WNHNN, SYGVQD (reference sequence). The CDR3 sequence: CASSEKILGYEQYF. The CDR3 nucleotides read TGCGCCAGCAGTGAGAAGATCCTAGGCTACGAGCAGTACTTC.

This clone was seen a few times. This sequence joins TRBV4-2 and TRBJ1-1; TRBD1 might be the D (6 bases). Germline V gene lookup returns CDR1 LGHNA and CDR2 YNFKEQ. The CDR3 spans 15 residues. Trimming took off 2 bases at V and 2 bases at J, with 12 bases between the two ends. The CDR3 DNA sequence: TGTGCCAGCAGCCAAACTCTGGACAGTAACACTGAAGCTTTCTTT. Protein product: CASSQTLDSNTEAFF.

The CDR3 DNA sequence: TGTGCCAGCAGTGCACAGGGGAGTGGGGCCAACGTCCTGACTTTC. It yields the protein CASSAQGSGANVLTF. This chain joins TRBV6-5 and TRBJ2-6; 7 bases align to TRBD1. CDR1 and CDR2 from the germline V gene are MNHEY and SVGAGI. The CDR3 extends over 15 amino acids. V lost 5 bases to trimming and J lost 3 bases; unmatched junction nucleotides: 4.

This rearrangement joins TRBV18 to TRBJ1-1, with a tentative D call TRBD1 (5 bases). The germline CDR1 and CDR2 sequences are KGHSH and LQKENI. This CDR3 is 13 amino acids long. Trimming pared 6 bases from V and 0 bases from J, leaving 8 bases between. This CDR3 reads CASSDNMNTEAFF. The DNA for the CDR3 is TGTGCCAGCTCGGACAATATGAACACTGAAGCTTTCTTT. Together with reference TRBV18 and TRBJ1-1, the CDR3 gives the full variable domain: NAGVMQNPRHLVRRRGQEARLRCSPMKGHSHVYWYRQLPEEGLKFMVYLQKENIIDESGMPKERFSAEFPKEGPSILRIQQVVRGDSAAYFCASSDNMNTEAFFGQGTRLTVV.

This chain joins TRBV9 and TRBJ2-7; 7 nucleotides agree with TRBD1. The V and J ends lost 3 bases and 6 bases, in that order; junction bases with no gene match: 9. The CDR3 sequence is 14 residues long. Germline V lookup: CDR1 SGDLS, CDR2 YYNGEE. CDR3 protein: CASSAGQDPVEQYF. In DNA, the CDR3 is TGTGCCAGCAGCGCCGGACAGGACCCCGTCGAGCAGTACTTC.

The chain recombines TRBV2 with TRBJ1-2, with 7 nucleotides matching TRBD1. Germline loops: CDR1 SNHLY, CDR2 FYNNEI. The CDR3 consists of 14 residues. V lost 4 bases, J lost 6 bases, and 8 bases stayed unmatched. This CDR3 is CASSAGGGGNGYTF. The CDR3 nucleotides are TGTGCCAGCAGTGCAGGGGGAGGCGGAAATGGCTACACCTTC.